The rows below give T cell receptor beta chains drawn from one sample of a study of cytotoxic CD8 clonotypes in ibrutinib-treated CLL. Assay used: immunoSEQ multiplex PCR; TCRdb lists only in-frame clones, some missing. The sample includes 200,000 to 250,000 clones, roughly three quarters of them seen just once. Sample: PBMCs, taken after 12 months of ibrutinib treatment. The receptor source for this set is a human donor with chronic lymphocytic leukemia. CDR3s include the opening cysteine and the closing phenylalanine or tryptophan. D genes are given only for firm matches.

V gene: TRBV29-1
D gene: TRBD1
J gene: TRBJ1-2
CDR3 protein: CSARRQGASGYTF

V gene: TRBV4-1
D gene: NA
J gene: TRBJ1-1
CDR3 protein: CASSLSAYTEAFF

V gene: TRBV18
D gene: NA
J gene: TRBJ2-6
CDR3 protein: CASTTGLSGANVLTF

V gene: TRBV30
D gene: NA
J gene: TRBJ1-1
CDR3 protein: CAWVLSGAAFF

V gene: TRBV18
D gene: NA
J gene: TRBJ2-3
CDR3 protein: CASSPQTDTQYF

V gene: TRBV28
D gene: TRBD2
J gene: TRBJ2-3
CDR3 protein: CASSSVAGGSTDTQYF

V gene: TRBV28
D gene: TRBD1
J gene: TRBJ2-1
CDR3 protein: CASSRDRAINEQFF

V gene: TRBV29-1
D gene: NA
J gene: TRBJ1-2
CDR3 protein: CSVARGYGYTF

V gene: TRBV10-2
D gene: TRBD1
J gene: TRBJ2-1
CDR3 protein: CASSEWTGEQFF

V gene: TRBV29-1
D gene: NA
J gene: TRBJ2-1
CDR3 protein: CSVGRGGSSYNEQFF

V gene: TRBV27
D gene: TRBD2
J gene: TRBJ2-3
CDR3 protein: CASSLSLTSGKGDTQYF

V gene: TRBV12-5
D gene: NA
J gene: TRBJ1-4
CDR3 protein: CASGFAAGANEKLFF

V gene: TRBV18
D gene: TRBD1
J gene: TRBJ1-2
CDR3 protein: CASSQNSRDRDNGYTF

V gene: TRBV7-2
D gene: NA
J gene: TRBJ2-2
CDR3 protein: CASSLVQMNTGELFF

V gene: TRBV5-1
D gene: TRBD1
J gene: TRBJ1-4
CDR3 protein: CASSPTGLNEKLFF

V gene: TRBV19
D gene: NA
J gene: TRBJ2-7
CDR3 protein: CASSTPYEQYF

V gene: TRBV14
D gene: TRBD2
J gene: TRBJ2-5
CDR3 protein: CASSQGSGGQETQYF

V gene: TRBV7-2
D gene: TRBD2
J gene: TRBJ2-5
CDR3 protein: CASSQTPSGGKETQYF

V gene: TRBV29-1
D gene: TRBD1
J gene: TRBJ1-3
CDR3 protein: CSVLGFPGQGSGNTIYF

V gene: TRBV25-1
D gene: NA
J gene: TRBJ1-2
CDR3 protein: CASSWEGPAADGYTF

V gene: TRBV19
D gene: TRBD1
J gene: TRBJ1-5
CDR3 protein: CASSIDPWTGGGQPQHF

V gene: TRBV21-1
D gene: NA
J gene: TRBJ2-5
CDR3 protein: CASSHHQETQYF

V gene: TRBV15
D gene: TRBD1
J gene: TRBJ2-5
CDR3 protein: CATSRDRGRGQGKTQYF

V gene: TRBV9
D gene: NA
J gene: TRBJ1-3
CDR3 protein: CASSAPWGNTIYF

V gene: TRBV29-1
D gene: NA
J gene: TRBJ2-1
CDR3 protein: CSAGTTYNEQFF

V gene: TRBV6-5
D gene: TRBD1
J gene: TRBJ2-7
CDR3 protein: CATSKRRDRVYEQYF

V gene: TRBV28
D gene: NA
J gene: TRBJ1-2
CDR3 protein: CASIPSGGINYGYTF

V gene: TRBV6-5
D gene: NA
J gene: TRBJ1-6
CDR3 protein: CPESGDNSPLHF

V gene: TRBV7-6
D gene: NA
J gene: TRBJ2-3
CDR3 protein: CASSPTGSTDTQYF

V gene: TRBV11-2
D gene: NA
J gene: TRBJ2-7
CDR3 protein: CASSDPTGNLGNYEQYF

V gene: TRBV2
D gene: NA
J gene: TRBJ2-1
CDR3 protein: CTSLFKINEQFF

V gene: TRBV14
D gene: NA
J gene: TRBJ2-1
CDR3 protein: CASSRIGNEQFF

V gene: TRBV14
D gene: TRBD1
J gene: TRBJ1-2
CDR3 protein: CASSQVQGDYGYTF